A single sample gave rise to the 3 T cell receptor beta chains below, sequenced in a study of T cell repertoires in cytomegalovirus infection. TCRdb re-analysed the reads in MiXCR, keeping a single row per CDR3 protein. This table has around 300,000 distinct CDR3 sequences, more than 8% appearing once. The source material was PBMCs. Source of these receptors: a human donor in good health (CMV status not recorded). Some clones in this sample may be carry-over from other donors' samples.

This clonotype was picked up many times. The chain combines TRBV6-1 with TRBJ1-1; D remains ambiguous. The CDR3 runs 14 residues. V was shortened by 7 bases and J by 2 bases, with 14 bases between the two germline ends. Looked up from germline, CDR1 is MNHNS and CDR2 is SASEGT. The DNA for the CDR3 is TGTGCCAGCACCCTGTCGGGCCCTAACACTGAAGCTTTCTTT. Its protein is CASTLSGPNTEAFF.

CDR3 residues: CASSYASGTLHF. The CDR3 region has the DNA TGTGCCAGCAGTTACGCGTCGGGCACCCTCCACTTT. This chain connects TRBV6-2 or TRBV6-3 to TRBJ1-6; D gene unclear. This CDR3 spans 12 amino acids. Deletions cut 2 bases from V and 14 bases from J, with 10 bases between. Germline V gene lookup returns CDR1 MNHEY and CDR2 SVGEGT.

V is TRBV28 and J is TRBJ2-7; D is possibly TRBD2 (6 bases). Trimming removed 8 bases from V and 0 bases from J, with 17 bases in between. Germline CDR1 MDHEN, CDR2 SYDVKM. CDR3 length equals 15 residues. DNA of the CDR3: TGTGCCAGCGAAGTAGCGGATAGGAGCTCCTACGAGCAGTACTTC. It specifies CASEVADRSSYEQYF.